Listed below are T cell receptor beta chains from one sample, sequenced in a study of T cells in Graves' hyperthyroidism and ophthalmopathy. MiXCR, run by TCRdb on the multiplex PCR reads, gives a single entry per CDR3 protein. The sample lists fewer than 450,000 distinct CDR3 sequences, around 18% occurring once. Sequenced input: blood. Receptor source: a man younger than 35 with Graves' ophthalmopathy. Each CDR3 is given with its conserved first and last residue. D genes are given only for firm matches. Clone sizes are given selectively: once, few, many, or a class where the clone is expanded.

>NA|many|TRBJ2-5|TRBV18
TGTGCCACCGGGACGGCCAACCAAGAGACCCAGTACTTC
CATGTANQETQYF
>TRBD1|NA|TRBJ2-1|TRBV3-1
TGTGCCAGCAGCCAGACAGGGGGCGGTGAGCAGTTCTTC
CASSQTGGGEQFF
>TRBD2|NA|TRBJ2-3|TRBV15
TGTGCCACCAGCCGCAGCGGGGCAGATACGCAGTATTTT
CATSRSGADTQYF
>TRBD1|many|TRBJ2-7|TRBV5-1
TGCGCCAGCAGCTTAAACCGGGACAGGGGTACGTACGAGCAGTACTTC
CASSLNRDRGTYEQYF
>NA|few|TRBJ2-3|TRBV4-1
TGCGCCAGCAGCCAAGATACTGGACTTAGCACAGATACGCAGTATTTT
CASSQDTGLSTDTQYF
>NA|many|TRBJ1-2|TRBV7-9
TGTGCCAGCAGCTTAGAGGCACGGTCCTATGGCTACACCTTC
CASSLEARSYGYTF
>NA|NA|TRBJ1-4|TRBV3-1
TGTGCCAGCAGCCAAGGGTTCGGCGGGGGGGGAGGAGAAAAACTGTTTTTT
CASSQGFGGGGGEKLFF
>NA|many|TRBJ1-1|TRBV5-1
TGCGCCAGCAGCTTGGCGCAGGGAGGGGCTTTCTTT
CASSLAQGGAFF
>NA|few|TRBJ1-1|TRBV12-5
TGTGCTAGTGGTTCCGGAGGGATCGACACTGAAGCTTTCTTT
CASGSGGIDTEAFF
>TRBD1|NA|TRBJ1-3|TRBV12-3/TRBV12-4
TGTGCCAGCAGACTCGGGACAGGGGAATTCCCTGGAAACACCATATATTTT
CASRLGTGEFPGNTIYF
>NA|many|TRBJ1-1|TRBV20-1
TGCAGTGCTAGTTCACTCATGAACACTGAAGCTTTCTTT
CSASSLMNTEAFF
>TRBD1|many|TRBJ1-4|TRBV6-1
TGTGCCAGCAGCCACCTACGGACAGGGGATACGTCTAATGAAAAACTGTTTTTT
CASSHLRTGDTSNEKLFF
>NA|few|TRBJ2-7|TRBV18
TGTGCCAGCTCACCAGGGATGATGGCGTACGAGCAGTACTTC
CASSPGMMAYEQYF
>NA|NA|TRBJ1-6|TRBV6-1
TGTGCCAGCAGTCTCCGGGCAATTTGGGATAATTCACCCCTCCACTTT
CASSLRAIWDNSPLHF
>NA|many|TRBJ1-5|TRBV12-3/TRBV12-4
TGTGCCAGCAGTTTGGCGCAGGCCTATCAGCCCCAGCATTTT
CASSLAQAYQPQHF
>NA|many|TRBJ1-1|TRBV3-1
TGTGCCAGCAGCCAAGTGGAGGGGGCTGAAGCTTTCTTT
CASSQVEGAEAFF
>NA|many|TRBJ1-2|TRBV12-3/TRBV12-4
TGTGCCAGCAGTTGGGGGCGCAGGGGTTCCGCTAACTATGGCTACACCTTC
CASSWGRRGSANYGYTF
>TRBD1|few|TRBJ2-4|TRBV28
TGTGCCAGCAGCGACGAAGACAGGGTCACTTTAACACTAGCCAAAAACATTCAGTACTTC
CASSDEDRVTLTLAKNIQYF
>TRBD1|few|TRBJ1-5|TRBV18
TGTGCCAGCTCACCAACGGAACAGGGGGGAGGTCAGCCCCAGCATTTT
CASSPTEQGGGQPQHF
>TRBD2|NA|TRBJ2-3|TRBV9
TGTGCCAGTATGAAGACTAGCGGGGGGTTGGGTACGCAGTATTTT
CASMKTSGGLGTQYF